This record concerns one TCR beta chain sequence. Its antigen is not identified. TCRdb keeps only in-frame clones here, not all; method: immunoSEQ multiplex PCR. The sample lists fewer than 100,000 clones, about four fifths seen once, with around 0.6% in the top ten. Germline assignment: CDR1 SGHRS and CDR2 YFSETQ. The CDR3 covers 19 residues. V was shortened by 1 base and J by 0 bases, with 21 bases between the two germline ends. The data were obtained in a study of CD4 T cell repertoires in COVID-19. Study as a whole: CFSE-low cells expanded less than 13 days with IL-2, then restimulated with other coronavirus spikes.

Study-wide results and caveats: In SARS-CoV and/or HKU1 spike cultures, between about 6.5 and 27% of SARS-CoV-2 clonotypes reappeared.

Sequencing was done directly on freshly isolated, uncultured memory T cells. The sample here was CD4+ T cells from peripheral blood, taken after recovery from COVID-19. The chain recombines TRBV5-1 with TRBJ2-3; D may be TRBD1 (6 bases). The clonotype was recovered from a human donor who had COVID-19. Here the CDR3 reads CASSLIGDTLSSSTDTQYF. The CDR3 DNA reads TGCGCCAGCAGCTTGATAGGGGACACACTCTCGTCTAGCACAGATACGCAGTATTTT.